Listed here is a single TCR beta chain. Antigen specificity is unknown. This sample is drawn from a study of response to subunit inactivated influenza vaccine. TCRdb re-called the RT-PCR reads with MiXCR, one entry per CDR3 protein. Of 550,000 to 800,000 distinct CDR3 sequences listed, less than 20% are singletons. Points from the study as a whole: Researchers suggested that each seasonal influenza vaccination recruits few new T cells.

The CDR3 is 13 residues long. Trimming shortened V by 2 bases and J by 1 base, and 8 bases separated the two germline ends. Germline CDR1 and CDR2: SQVTM and ANQGSEA. The chain links TRBV29-1 to TRBJ2-5; D may be TRBD2 (5 bases). The origin of this receptor is a man aged 50 to 60 who received an inactivated influenza vaccine. The source was PBMCs from blood, collected roughly 13 days after vaccination. The CDR3 DNA reads TGCAGCGTTGAACTAGCAGTCCAAGAGACCCAGTACTTC. It encodes CSVELAVQETQYF.